The clone carrying this T cell receptor (beta chain) was observed a single time. The antigen is unknown. These data originate in a study of shared clonotypes between healthy human individuals. Study-level information: CD4 naive cells filled three plates per donor, CD4 memory three, CD8 naive two and CD8 memory one.

DNA at 150 to 250 ng, tens of thousands of T cell genomes, went into sorted-subset replicate PCRs. The data were produced by immunoSEQ multiplex PCR, yet TCRdb's version contains in-frame clones alone and is incomplete. The sample holds about 2 million clones, 85% to 95% seen once. General study findings and limits: Shared across four donors were roughly 5% of the naive CD4 clonotypes. The study generally estimated greater richness for naive than memory subsets.

Germline trimming cut 2 bases from V and 1 base from J; bases unmatched to any gene: 4. The germline gives CDR1 SGHTA, CDR2 FQGNSA. The CDR3 length is 15 residues. Sample: naive CD4+ T cells sorted from blood. The subset: CD45RA+ positively selected. This clonotype originated in a man aged 18 to 29 in good health. V usage is TRBV7-2 and J usage is TRBJ2-7; 8 bases map to TRBD1. CDR3 nucleotides: TGTGCCAGCAGCTTAAATCGGGACAGGTCCTACGAGCAGTACTTC. It is translated as CASSLNRDRSYEQYF.